This TCR beta chain was found in a study of cytomegalovirus exposure and HLA in healthy donors. Study-wide results and limits: TCR beta V- and J-gene trimming was later associated with a missense DCLRE1C variant. Later analysis found that TCR beta chains associated with HLA were more clonally expanded than other, equally common chains.

As for this clone: Its antigen is not identified.

The PCR employed 60 Vbeta primers together with 13 Jbeta primers. This table comes from immunoSEQ multiplex PCR, and its TCRdb copy is limited to in-frame clones, with some not included. The sample yields fewer than 200,000 clones, roughly 87% seen once. The CDR3 extends over 15 amino acids. The sequence came from a girl less than two years old in good health and CMV-seronegative. Sequenced: PBMCs. The chain recombines TRBV21-1 with TRBJ1-2; no check of the table's D call, TRBD1, against the DNA was made. TRBV21-1 has pseudogene status. The CDR3 spells CASRSKDPQGYGYTF. DNA for the CDR3: TGTGCCAGCAGATCTAAAGACCCTCAGGGCTACGGCTACACCTTC.